Listed here are 15 T cell receptor beta chains from one sample, sequenced in a study of a mutant IDH1 vaccine in newly diagnosed glioma. Method: immunoSEQ multiplex PCR; TCRdb's copy keeps in-frame clones and lacks some. The table lists fewer than 95,000 clones, 75% to 85% of them singletons. Their target antigens are unknown. Documented time point: week 47, end of study. What each vaccine dose contained was 300 ug of mutant IDH1 20-mer peptide, accompanied by topical imiquimod. The source was PBMCs, collected from a glioma patient whose treatment included an IDH1 peptide vaccine. The receptors derive from a man aged 35 to 55 with glioma.

The chain uses TRBV7-2 and TRBJ2-2; perhaps TRBD2 as D (5 bases). CDR3 length equals 14 residues. Trimming cost V 1 base and J 6 bases, with 9 bases left between them. CDR1 SGHTA and CDR2 FQGNSA come from the germline V gene. This CDR3 is CASSLEGGSGELFF. The CDR3 nucleotides read TGTGCCAGCAGCTTAGAGGGCGGGTCCGGGGAGCTGTTTTTT.

V and J are TRBV19 and TRBJ2-1; D may be TRBD2 (7 bases). The CDR3 is made up of 13 amino acids. Germline loops: CDR1 LNHDA, CDR2 SQIVND (reference sequence). Trimming removed 9 bases at V and 9 bases at J, with 18 bases between. The CDR3 here is CASTEGGRGEQFF. The CDR3 region has the DNA TGTGCCAGCACGGAGGGGGGGCGGGGTGAGCAGTTCTTC.

This clone was detected a few times. The chain employs TRBV21-1 and TRBJ1-5; the DNA was not compared with TRBD1, the D call given in the table. TRBV21-1 is recorded as a pseudogene. This CDR3 comprises 19 residues. CDR3 sequence reads: CASSLDKRRQGHSNQPQHF. CDR3 nucleotide sequence: TGTGCCAGCAGCCTTGATAAACGTCGGCAGGGGCATAGCAATCAGCCCCAGCATTTT.

The rearrangement links TRBV30 to TRBJ1-2, with 7 bases fitting TRBD1. This CDR3 is 15 amino acids long. CDR1 GTSNPN and CDR2 SVGIG come from the germline V gene (reference sequence). Trimming took 3 bases from V and 0 from J; bases not matched to a gene: 7. The CDR3 DNA is TGTGCCTGGAGGAGACAGGGACTAGCTAACTATGGCTACACCTTC. Encoded protein: CAWRRQGLANYGYTF.

The CDR3 reads CASSSFSLWGGIQETQYF. CDR3 DNA sequence: TGTGCCAGCAGCTCCTTTTCCCTGTGGGGGGGCATCCAAGAGACCCAGTACTTC. This chain uses TRBV5-4 with TRBJ2-5; D is possibly TRBD2 (7 bases). With 3 bases removed from V and 1 base from J, the gap between germline ends came to 22 bases. The germline CDR1 and CDR2 sequences are SGHNT and YYREEE (reference sequence). CDR3 length: 18 residues.

The genes are TRBV27 and TRBJ2-3; 9 bases fit TRBD2. CDR1 is MNHEY, CDR2 SMNVEV, per germline (reference sequence). This CDR3 contains 15 residues. With 2 bases clipped from V and 0 bases from J, the junction kept 0 bases outside the gene matches. The CDR3 loop is CASSLAGGSTDTQYF. CDR3 sequence (DNA): TGTGCCAGCAGTTTAGCGGGGGGGAGCACAGATACGCAGTATTTT.

V and J are TRBV7-8 and TRBJ2-3; D possibly matches TRBD1 or TRBD2 (5 bases each). Germline assignment: CDR1 SGHVS and CDR2 FQNEAQ. Trimming shortened V by 6 bases and J by 3 bases, and 16 bases separated the two germline ends. The CDR3 consists of 15 residues. The chain's CDR3 is CASSRIGARTDTQYF. CDR3 sequence (DNA): TGTGCCAGCAGTCGTATCGGGGCGCGGACAGATACGCAGTATTTT.

This chain uses TRBV18 with TRBJ1-2; tentative D call: TRBD1 (5 bases). Between the trimmed V and J ends, which lost 3 bases and 4 bases, there was a span of 18 bases. The CDR3 has 16 residues. Germline V lookup: CDR1 KGHSH, CDR2 LQKENI. The CDR3 loop reads CASSPSIEGISYGYTF. CDR3 in DNA: TGTGCCAGCTCACCGTCGATTGAGGGGATAAGCTATGGCTACACCTTC.

By frequency in the sample, this clone is medium-sized (0.01 to 0.1%). The chain combines TRBV6-4 with TRBJ1-5; 7 bases are shared with TRBD1. Trimming removed 5 bases from V and 4 bases from J; junction bases left unmatched: 8. The germline CDR1 and CDR2 sequences are MRHNA and SNTAGT. The CDR3 has 15 residues. CDR3 bases: TGTGCCAGCAGTAAGTTTCCGGGACAGAATCAGCCCCAGCATTTT. The encoded protein is CASSKFPGQNQPQHF.

The chain combines TRBV5-5 with TRBJ2-7; 9 bases are a match to TRBD1. The germline V gene has CDR1 SGHKS and CDR2 YYEKEE (reference sequence). The CDR3 spans 19 residues. With 1 base clipped from V and 1 base from J, the junction kept 15 bases outside the gene matches. The CDR3 DNA sequence: TGTGCCAGCAGCTTGTTCGGAGGTCCGGGACAGGGCCAATCCTACGAGCAGTACTTC. Translating it yields CASSLFGGPGQGQSYEQYF.

The CDR3 here is CASSLAGGGGPDTQYF. The CDR3 coding sequence is TGTGCCAGCAGCTTGGCTGGCGGGGGGGGACCGGATACGCAGTATTTT. The chain links TRBV5-6 to TRBJ2-3, with TRBD2 identical over 9 bases. The CDR3 covers 16 residues. Trimming at V came to 0 bases and at J to 6 bases, leaving 8 bases not matched to a gene. Germline-derived CDR1 and CDR2 are SGHDT and YYEEEE.

This chain links TRBV28 with TRBJ2-7; 7 bases agree with TRBD1. The germline V gene has CDR1 MDHEN and CDR2 SYDVKM. V trimming: 4 bases; J trimming: 3 bases; junction bases outside the gene matches: 6. The CDR3 consists of 14 residues. The CDR3 sequence: CASSSNDRDYEQYF. In DNA form, the CDR3 reads TGTGCCAGCAGTTCAAATGACAGGGACTACGAGCAGTACTTC. The whole variable domain, filled in from reference TRBV28 and TRBJ2-7, reads DVKVTQSSRYLVKRTGEKVFLECVQDMDHENMFWYRQDPGLGLRLIYFSYDVKMKEKGDIPEGYSVSREKKERFSLILESASTNQTSMYLCASSSNDRDYEQYFGPGTRLTVT.

The chain joins TRBV6-5 to TRBJ2-5; 7 nucleotides match TRBD1. The J call may be incorrect, as the DNA end agrees better with TRBJ2-7. Germline assignment: CDR1 MNHEY and CDR2 SVGAGI. CDR3 size: 14 residues. CDR3 sequence (DNA): TGTGCCAGCAGCCGTAACAGGGGAGCCTACGAGCAGTACTTC. This codes for CASSRNRGAYEQYF.

V and J are TRBV15 and TRBJ1-1; 7 bases agree with TRBD1. This CDR3 has 14 residues. Germline assignment: CDR1 LNHNV and CDR2 YYDKDF (reference sequence). V was pared by 6 bases and J by 2 bases, with 6 bases of the junction left unmatched. The CDR3 is CATRRGTVNTEAFF. The DNA of the CDR3 is TGTGCCACCAGGAGGGGGACAGTAAACACTGAAGCTTTCTTT. Full variable domain (missing parts from reference TRBV15 and TRBJ1-1): DAMVIQNPRYQVTQFGKPVTLSCSQTLNHNVMYWYQQKSSQAPKLLFHYYDKDFNNEADTPDNFQSRRPNTSFCFLDIRSPGLGDTAMYLCATRRGTVNTEAFFGQGTRLTVV.

The rearrangement uses TRBV5-4 and TRBJ2-3, with 12 nucleotides matching TRBD2. Germline CDR1 is SGHNT and CDR2 is YYREEE (reference sequence). The CDR3 has 15 amino acids. With V trimmed by 4 bases and J by 4 bases, 4 bases remained unmatched. The DNA for the CDR3 is TGTGCCAGCAGCCCGACTAGCGGGAGAGCAGATACGCAGTATTTT. Protein product: CASSPTSGRADTQYF.